Listed here is a single TCR beta chain. The antigen remains undetermined. This sample stems from a study of cytomegalovirus exposure and HLA in healthy donors. Study results and caveats: With later analysis, a missense DCLRE1C variant became linked to TCR beta V- and J-gene trimming. Analyzed later, most CMV-associated TCR beta chains appeared HLA-restricted. The study recorded over 150 TCR beta chains that were cytomegalovirus-associated. One cluster of highly shared sequence variants probably arose as a sequencing artifact.

The PCR was carried out with 60 Vbeta primers and 13 Jbeta primers. The method was immunoSEQ multiplex PCR; TCRdb's version includes in-frame clones alone and lacks a portion of them. The sample spans 140,000 or so clones; the ten largest clones claim 0.96%. CDR1 is SGDLS and CDR2 is YYNGEE in the germline V gene. V lost 0 bases, J lost 4 bases, and 10 bases lay in between. The CDR3 is 14 amino acids. The clonotype originates from a male donor in good health and CMV-seronegative. The chain employs TRBV9 and TRBJ2-5; tentatively, D is TRBD1 (5 bases). Sequenced: PBMCs. CDR3 coding DNA: TGTGCCAGCAGCGTAGGTTCAGGGTTAGAGACCCAGTACTTC. Translated: CASSVGSGLETQYF.